These 24 T cell receptor beta chains originate from one sample sequenced in a study of identifying expanded T cells in peripheral blood. Assay: immunoSEQ multiplex PCR; the TCRdb copy retains only in-frame clones and omits some. The data show approximately 91,000 clones, around 88% seen once. What was sequenced was blood. These receptors were taken from a person between 18 and 75 years old in good health.

The chain uses TRBV7-9 and TRBJ1-1; D remains ambiguous. Germline V gene sequence: CDR1 SEHNR, CDR2 FQNEAQ (reference sequence). The V end lost 1 base, the J end lost 2 bases, and 8 bases lay between the germline ends. CDR3 size: 14 residues. The CDR3 nucleotides are TGTGCCAGCAGCTTAGTCCCGGATAACACTGAAGCTTTCTTT. Protein: CASSLVPDNTEAFF.

V usage is TRBV5-1 and J usage is TRBJ2-5; 10 nucleotides line up with TRBD1. This CDR3 spans 17 amino acids. The V gene end was trimmed by 4 bases and the J gene end by 2 bases; junction bases not matched to a gene: 11. The germline CDR1 and CDR2 sequences are SGHRS and YFSETQ. The CDR3 loop is CASSLEPGQGTQETQYF. CDR3 bases: TGCGCCAGCAGCCTGGAGCCGGGACAGGGGACACAAGAGACCCAGTACTTC.

The J gene is TRBJ2-7, the V gene TRBV27, with TRBD1 as a possible D gene (6 bases). V was shortened by 7 bases and J by 2 bases, with 21 bases between the two germline ends. The length of the CDR3 is 16 residues. The germline V gene encodes CDR1 MNHEY and CDR2 SMNVEV (reference sequence). The CDR3 bases are TGTGCCAGCAAGTTTAGGGGGACGCAGTTCACCTACGAGCAGTACTTC. Translated: CASKFRGTQFTYEQYF.

This clone was picked up a small number of times. The chain combines TRBV6-4 with TRBJ2-2, with D hard to call. V shed 2 bases and J shed 1 base, with 2 bases lying between them. This CDR3 spans 13 amino acids. Per germline, CDR1 MRHNA and CDR2 SNTAGT. The CDR3: CASSDRNTGELFF. The CDR3 DNA follows: TGTGCCAGCAGTGACAGGAACACCGGGGAGCTGTTTTTT.

This clone was found once. The gene calls are TRBV19 and TRBJ2-6, with 11 bases matching TRBD1. The CDR3 length is 18 residues. The V gene end was trimmed by 4 bases and the J gene end by 0 bases; junction bases not matched to a gene: 5. From germline, CDR1 is LNHDA and CDR2 SQIVND (reference sequence). CDR3 protein: CASSSGTGGGSGANVLTF. The CDR3 nucleotides read TGTGCCAGTAGTAGCGGGACAGGGGGTGGCTCTGGGGCCAACGTCCTGACTTTC.

The chain combines TRBV7-8 with TRBJ2-2; the match to TRBD2 covers 12 bases. The germline V gene has CDR1 SGHVS and CDR2 FQNEAQ. The CDR3 length is 18 residues. V was clipped by 5 bases and J by 0 bases; unmatched bases: 7. The CDR3 here is CASSLLAGGPPNTGELFF. The CDR3, as DNA: TGTGCCAGCAGCCTCCTAGCGGGAGGGCCTCCGAACACCGGGGAGCTGTTTTTT. Drawing the rest from reference TRBV7-8 and TRBJ2-2, the complete variable domain is GAGVSQSPRYKVAKRGQDVALRCDPISGHVSLFWYQQALGQGPEFLTYFQNEAQLDKSGLPSDRFFAERPEGSVSTLKIQRTQQEDSAVYLCASSLLAGGPPNTGELFFGEGSRLTVL.

The V and J genes are TRBV6-1 and TRBJ2-5; D tentatively reads TRBD1 or TRBD2 (5 bases each). The CDR3 length is 14 residues. V was cut by 9 bases and J by 2 bases, with 16 bases left in between. CDR1 and CDR2 (germline): MNHNS, SASEGT. CDR3 DNA sequence: TGTGCCAGGGGGGTTGGTTGGGGACAAGAGACCCAGTACTTC. It is translated as CARGVGWGQETQYF.

J is TRBJ1-1 and V is TRBV5-4; 7 bases are shared with TRBD1. This CDR3 region has 15 residues. Germline V gene sequence: CDR1 SGHNT, CDR2 YYREEE (reference sequence). V trimming: 4 bases; J trimming: 1 base; junction bases outside the gene matches: 7. DNA of the CDR3: TGTGCCAGCAGCGCCGGACAGGACCGGAACACTGAAGCTTTCTTT. Its protein is CASSAGQDRNTEAFF. The complete variable domain, with remaining parts taken from reference TRBV5-4 and TRBJ1-1, reads ETGVTQSPTHLIKTRGQQVTLRCSSQSGHNTVSWYQQALGQGPQFIFQYYREEENGRGNFPPRFSGLQFPNYSSELNVNALELDDSALYLCASSAGQDRNTEAFFGQGTRLTVV.

The chain employs TRBV9 and TRBJ2-7, with D hard to call. Germline V gene lookup returns CDR1 SGDLS and CDR2 YYNGEE. The CDR3 runs 14 residues. V gave up 0 bases and J gave up 0 bases, with 7 bases separating them. The CDR3 nucleotides read TGTGCCAGCAGCGTAGGGTACTTCTCCTACGAGCAGTACTTC. This gives the protein CASSVGYFSYEQYF.

The chain couples TRBV10-3 to TRBJ1-2, with 10 nucleotides matching TRBD1. With 11 bases clipped from V and 6 bases from J, the junction kept 6 bases outside the gene matches. Germline-derived CDR1 and CDR2 are ENHRY and SYGVKD. The CDR3 spans 12 residues. The CDR3 nucleotides are TGTGCCGTCTCAGGACAGGGGGATGGCTACACCTTC. Translating it yields CAVSGQGDGYTF.

This chain uses TRBV6-5 with TRBJ1-6, with D possibly being TRBD1 (5 bases). Trimming took off 10 bases at V and 14 bases at J, with 18 bases between the two ends. The CDR3 has 12 residues. Looked up from germline, CDR1 is MNHEY and CDR2 is SVGAGI. The CDR3 reads CATTRGQGALHF. In DNA form, the CDR3 reads TGTGCCACTACGAGAGGGCAGGGTGCCCTCCACTTT.

The chain combines TRBV6-4 with TRBJ2-2, with 13 positions matching TRBD2. The junction had 4 bases not matched to a gene; V was cut back by 3 bases and J by 6 bases. CDR1 MRHNA and CDR2 SNTAGT come from the germline V gene. The CDR3 runs 16 residues. CDR3 bases: TGTGCCAGCAGTGAAGGACTAGCGGGAGAGGCCGGGGAGCTGTTTTTT. Amino acids: CASSEGLAGEAGELFF.

This chain joins TRBV27 and TRBJ2-3; D is possibly TRBD2 (5 bases). Germline lookup yields CDR1 MNHEY and CDR2 SMNVEV (reference sequence). This CDR3 contains 14 residues. The V end was cut by 4 bases, the J end by 2 bases, with 10 bases between. This chain's CDR3 is CASSYKRNTDTQYF. The CDR3 DNA is TGTGCCAGCAGTTACAAGCGGAACACAGATACGCAGTATTTT.

The chain recombines TRBV5-6 with TRBJ1-2; no firm D call. The CDR3 extends over 14 amino acids. In germline, CDR1 is SGHDT, CDR2 YYEEEE. V lost 3 bases and J 4 bases, leaving 13 bases between the germline ends. The DNA for the CDR3 is TGTGCCAGCAGCTGGAGGGTGGCTAGCTATGGCTACACCTTC. This encodes CASSWRVASYGYTF.

V and J are TRBV7-9 and TRBJ2-3; D remains unclear. This CDR3 region has 15 residues. Germline assignment: CDR1 SEHNR and CDR2 FQNEAQ (reference sequence). Trimming shortened V by 5 bases and J by 3 bases, and 15 bases separated the two germline ends. CDR3 nucleotide sequence: TGTGCCAGCAGCCCCCTGCGGTTAGCAACAGATACGCAGTATTTT. Translation: CASSPLRLATDTQYF.

V gene TRBV28 combines with J gene TRBJ2-7; D uncertain. V was shortened by 4 bases and J by 6 bases, with 10 bases between the two germline ends. The germline gives CDR1 MDHEN, CDR2 SYDVKM. CDR3 length: 12 residues. Written as DNA, the CDR3 is TGTGCCAGCAGTTCCCGCTACGGCGAGCAGTACTTC. As protein: CASSSRYGEQYF.

This rearrangement joins TRBV7-2 to TRBJ2-1, with D unresolved. The CDR3 length is 15 residues. V gave up 1 base and J gave up 9 bases, with 16 bases separating them. Germline V lookup: CDR1 SGHTA, CDR2 FQGNSA. The CDR3 coding sequence is TGTGCCAGCAGCTTAGAAGGGCTGAAGGGCGGTGAGCAGTTCTTC. This codes for CASSLEGLKGGEQFF.

This chain joins TRBV7-3 and TRBJ2-3; possibly TRBD1 for D (5 bases). Germline V gene sequence: CDR1 SGHTA, CDR2 FQGTGA. V was clipped by 5 bases and J by 9 bases, with 9 bases between them. This CDR3 spans 11 amino acids. CDR3 coding DNA: TGTGCCAGCAGCCCTTCAGGGACGCAGTATTTT. This sequence encodes CASSPSGTQYF. Filled out from reference TRBV7-3 and TRBJ2-3, the complete variable domain reads GAGVSQTPSNKVTEKGKYVELRCDPISGHTALYWYRQSLGQGPEFLIYFQGTGAADDSGLPNDRFFAVRPEGSVSTLKIQRTERGDSAVYLCASSPSGTQYFGPGTRLTVL.

This clone has more than one count but fewer than ten. The chain couples TRBV6-4 to TRBJ2-1, with D perhaps matching TRBD2 (6 bases). This CDR3 is 14 amino acids long. The V end was cut by 5 bases, the J end by 6 bases, with 14 bases between. The germline V gene encodes CDR1 MRHNA and CDR2 SNTAGT. The CDR3 DNA reads as TGTGCCAGCAGTCCCGGGACTTATCCCAATGAGCAGTTCTTC. It is translated as CASSPGTYPNEQFF.

The chain combines TRBV5-1 with TRBJ2-5, with TRBD2 matching 8 bases. Unmatched junction bases numbered 13, after V lost 1 base and J lost 5 bases. Germline V gene sequence: CDR1 SGHRS, CDR2 YFSETQ. The CDR3 spans 17 residues. The CDR3 bases are TGCGCCAGCAGCTTGAAAACTCCCAGCGGGAGAAGTGAGACCCAGTACTTC. Protein sequence: CASSLKTPSGRSETQYF.

This clone was seen a single time. The rearrangement joins TRBV4-1 to TRBJ1-4; the D gene is possibly TRBD1 (5 bases). Germline V CDR1 and CDR2: MGHRA, YSYEKL. The ends were cut back, 4 bases at V and 6 bases at J, with 24 bases in the middle. This CDR3 comprises 18 residues. This chain's CDR3 is CASSRLLIGEGEYEKLFF. The CDR3 DNA follows: TGCGCCAGCAGCCGCCTATTGATTGGGGAAGGGGAGTATGAAAAACTGTTTTTT.

The chain links TRBV11-1 to TRBJ1-4, with 8 bases identical to TRBD1. With V trimmed by 2 bases and J by 6 bases, 5 bases remained unmatched. The germline V gene encodes CDR1 SGHAT and CDR2 FQDESV (reference sequence). The CDR3 is 15 residues long. Here the CDR3 reads CASSLRTGRDEKLFF. The CDR3 nucleotides read TGTGCCAGCAGCTTACGGACAGGGCGAGATGAAAAACTGTTTTTT.

The chain joins TRBV20-1 to TRBJ2-1, with D unresolved. Germline V CDR1 and CDR2: DFQATT, SNEGSKA (reference sequence). Trimming cost V 8 bases and J 2 bases, with 7 bases left between them. CDR3 size: 11 residues. The CDR3 sequence: CSSVTYNEQFF. CDR3 nucleotide sequence: TGCAGTTCAGTAACCTACAATGAGCAGTTCTTC.

This clone was seen a single time. The CDR3 is CASSPRLGGYTDTQYF. The CDR3 coding sequence is TGTGCCAGTAGTCCCCGATTGGGGGGGTACACAGATACGCAGTATTTT. The chain carries TRBV19 and TRBJ2-3, with 7 bases lining up with TRBD2. Germline CDR1 reads LNHDA; CDR2 reads SQIVND (reference sequence). The CDR3 contains 16 residues. Trimming removed 5 bases from V and 2 bases from J; junction bases left unmatched: 10.